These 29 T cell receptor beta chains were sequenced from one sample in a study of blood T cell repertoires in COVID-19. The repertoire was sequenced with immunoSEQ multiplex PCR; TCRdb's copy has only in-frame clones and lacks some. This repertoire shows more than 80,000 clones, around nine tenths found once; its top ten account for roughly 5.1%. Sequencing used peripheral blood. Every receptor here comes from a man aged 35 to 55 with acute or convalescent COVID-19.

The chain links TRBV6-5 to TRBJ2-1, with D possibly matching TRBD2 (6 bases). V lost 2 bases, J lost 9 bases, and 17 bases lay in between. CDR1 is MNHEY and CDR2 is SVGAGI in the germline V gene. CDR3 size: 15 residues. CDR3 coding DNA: TGTGCCAGCAGTTACGCGGTGGAGGGTGGAGGTGAGCAGTTCTTC. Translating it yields CASSYAVEGGGEQFF.

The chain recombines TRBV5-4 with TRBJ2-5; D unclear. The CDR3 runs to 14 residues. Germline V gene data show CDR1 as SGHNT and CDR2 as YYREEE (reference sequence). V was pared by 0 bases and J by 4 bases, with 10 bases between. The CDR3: CASSLGSRPETQYF. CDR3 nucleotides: TGTGCCAGCAGCTTGGGTAGTCGCCCAGAGACCCAGTACTTC. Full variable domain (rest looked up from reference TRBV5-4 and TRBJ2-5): ETGVTQSPTHLIKTRGQQVTLRCSSQSGHNTVSWYQQALGQGPQFIFQYYREEENGRGNFPPRFSGLQFPNYSSELNVNALELDDSALYLCASSLGSRPETQYFGPGTRLLVL.

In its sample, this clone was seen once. This chain's CDR3 is CAISNEQGFNQPQHF. CDR3 DNA: TGTGCCATCAGTAACGAACAGGGGTTCAACCAGCCCCAGCATTTT. The V gene is TRBV10-3, the J gene TRBJ1-5; 7 bases map to TRBD1. The CDR3 contains 15 residues. Germline values: CDR1 ENHRY, CDR2 SYGVKD. V shed 5 bases, J shed 7 bases, and the junction held 11 bases outside the gene matches.

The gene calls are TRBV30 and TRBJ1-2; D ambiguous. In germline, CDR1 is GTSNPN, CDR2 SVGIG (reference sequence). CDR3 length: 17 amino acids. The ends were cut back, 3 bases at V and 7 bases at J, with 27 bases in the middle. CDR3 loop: CAWRRGQIILASGGYTF. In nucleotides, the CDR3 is TGTGCCTGGAGAAGAGGTCAAATAATTTTAGCCTCTGGTGGCTACACCTTC.

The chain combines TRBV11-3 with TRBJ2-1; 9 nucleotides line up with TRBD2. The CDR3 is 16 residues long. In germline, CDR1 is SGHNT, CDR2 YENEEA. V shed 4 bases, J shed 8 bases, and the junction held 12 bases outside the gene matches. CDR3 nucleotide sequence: TGTGCCAGCAGCTCCCGGGGTAGCGGGAGCACCCATGAGCAGTTCTTC. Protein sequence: CASSSRGSGSTHEQFF. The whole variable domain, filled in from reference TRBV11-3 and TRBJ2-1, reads EAGVVQSPRYKIIEKKQPVAFWCNPISGHNTLYWYLQNLGQGPELLIRYENEEAVDDSQLPKDRFSAERLKGVDSTLKIQPAELGDSAVYLCASSSRGSGSTHEQFFGPGTRLTVL.

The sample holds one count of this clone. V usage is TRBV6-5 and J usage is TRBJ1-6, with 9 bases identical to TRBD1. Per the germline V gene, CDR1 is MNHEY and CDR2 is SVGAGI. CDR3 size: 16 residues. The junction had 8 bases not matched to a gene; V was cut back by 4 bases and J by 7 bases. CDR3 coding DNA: TGTGCCAGCAGTTCTTTGGGCGGACAGGGGAATTCACCCCTCCACTTT. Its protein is CASSSLGGQGNSPLHF.

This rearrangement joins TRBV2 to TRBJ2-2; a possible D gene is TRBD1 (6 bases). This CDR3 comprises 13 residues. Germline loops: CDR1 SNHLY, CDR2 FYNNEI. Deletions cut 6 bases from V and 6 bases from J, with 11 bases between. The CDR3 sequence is CASSPGDAGELFF. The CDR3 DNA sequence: TGTGCCAGCAGCCCAGGGGATGCCGGGGAGCTGTTTTTT.

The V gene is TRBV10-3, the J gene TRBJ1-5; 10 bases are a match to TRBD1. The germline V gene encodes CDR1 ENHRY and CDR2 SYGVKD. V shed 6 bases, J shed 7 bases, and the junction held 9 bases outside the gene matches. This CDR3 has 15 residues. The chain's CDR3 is CAISNPGQGTQPQHF. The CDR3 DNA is TGTGCCATCAGCAACCCGGGACAGGGGACGCAGCCCCAGCATTTT.

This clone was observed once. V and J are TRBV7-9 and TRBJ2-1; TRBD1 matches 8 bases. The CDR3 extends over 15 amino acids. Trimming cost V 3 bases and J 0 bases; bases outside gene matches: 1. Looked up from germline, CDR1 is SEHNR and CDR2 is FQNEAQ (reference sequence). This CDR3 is CASSFDRGSYNEQFF. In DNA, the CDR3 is TGTGCCAGCAGCTTCGACAGGGGCTCCTACAATGAGCAGTTCTTC.

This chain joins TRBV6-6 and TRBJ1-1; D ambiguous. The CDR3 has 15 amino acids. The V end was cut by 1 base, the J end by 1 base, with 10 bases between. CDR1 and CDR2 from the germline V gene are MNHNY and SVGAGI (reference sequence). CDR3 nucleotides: TGTGCCAGCAGTTACTACGGAGAGGGGAACACTGAAGCTTTCTTT. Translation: CASSYYGEGNTEAFF.

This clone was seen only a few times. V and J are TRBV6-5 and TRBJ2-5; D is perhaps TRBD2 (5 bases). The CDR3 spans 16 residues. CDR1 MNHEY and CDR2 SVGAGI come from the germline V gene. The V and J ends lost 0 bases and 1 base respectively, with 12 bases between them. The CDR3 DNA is TGTGCCAGCAGTTACTCGGGCGCGGGCCGCCAAGAGACCCAGTACTTC. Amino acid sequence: CASSYSGAGRQETQYF.

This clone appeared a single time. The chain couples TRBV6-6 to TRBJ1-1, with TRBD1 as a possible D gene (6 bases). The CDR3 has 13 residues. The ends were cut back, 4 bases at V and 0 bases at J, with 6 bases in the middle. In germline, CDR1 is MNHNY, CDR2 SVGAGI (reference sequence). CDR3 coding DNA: TGTGCCAGCAGTTCAGGGGTGAACACTGAAGCTTTCTTT. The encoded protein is CASSSGVNTEAFF.

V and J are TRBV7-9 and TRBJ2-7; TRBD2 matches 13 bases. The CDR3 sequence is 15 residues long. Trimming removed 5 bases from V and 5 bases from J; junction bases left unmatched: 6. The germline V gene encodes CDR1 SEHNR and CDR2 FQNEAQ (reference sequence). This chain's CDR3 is CASSKPGLAGDEQYF. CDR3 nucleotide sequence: TGTGCCAGCAGCAAACCTGGACTAGCGGGAGACGAGCAGTACTTC.

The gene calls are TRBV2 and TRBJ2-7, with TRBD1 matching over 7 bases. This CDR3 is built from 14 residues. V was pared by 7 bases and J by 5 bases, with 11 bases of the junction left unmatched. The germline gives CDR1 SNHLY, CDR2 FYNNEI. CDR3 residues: CASTHHDRDHEQYF. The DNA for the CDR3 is TGTGCCAGCACCCACCACGACAGGGACCACGAGCAGTACTTC.

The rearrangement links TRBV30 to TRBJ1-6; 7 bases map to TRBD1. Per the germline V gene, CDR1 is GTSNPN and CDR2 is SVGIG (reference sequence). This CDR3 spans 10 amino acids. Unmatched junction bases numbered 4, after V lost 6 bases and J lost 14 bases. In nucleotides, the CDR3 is TGTGCCTGCAGGACAGGTACCCTCCACTTT. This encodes CACRTGTLHF.

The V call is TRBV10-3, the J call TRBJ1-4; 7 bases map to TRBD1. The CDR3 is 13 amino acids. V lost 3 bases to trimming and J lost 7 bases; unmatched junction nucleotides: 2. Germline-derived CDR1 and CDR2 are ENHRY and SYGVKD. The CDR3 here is CAISDRGAEKLFF. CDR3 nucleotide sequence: TGTGCCATCAGTGACAGGGGGGCTGAAAAACTGTTTTTT.

CDR3 sequence: CASSYSTGRTYEQYF. CDR3 nucleotide sequence: TGTGCCAGCAGTTATTCAACCGGGAGGACCTACGAGCAGTACTTC. The chain combines TRBV6-5 with TRBJ2-7, with 7 bases aligning to TRBD2. The CDR3 totals 15 residues. Germline V lookup: CDR1 MNHEY, CDR2 SVGAGI. With V trimmed by 3 bases and J by 2 bases, 7 bases remained unmatched.

This chain's CDR3 is CASSRGQGAFF. The DNA for the CDR3 is TGTGCCAGCAGCCGGGGACAGGGGGCTTTCTTT. The chain is built from TRBV7-8 and TRBJ1-1; 10 nucleotides match TRBD1. V gave up 5 bases and J gave up 11 bases; unmatched junction bases: 2. Germline V lookup: CDR1 SGHVS, CDR2 FQNEAQ. CDR3 length equals 11 residues. The whole variable domain, filled in from reference TRBV7-8 and TRBJ1-1, reads GAGVSQSPRYKVAKRGQDVALRCDPISGHVSLFWYQQALGQGPEFLTYFQNEAQLDKSGLPSDRFFAERPEGSVSTLKIQRTQQEDSAVYLCASSRGQGAFFGQGTRLTVV.

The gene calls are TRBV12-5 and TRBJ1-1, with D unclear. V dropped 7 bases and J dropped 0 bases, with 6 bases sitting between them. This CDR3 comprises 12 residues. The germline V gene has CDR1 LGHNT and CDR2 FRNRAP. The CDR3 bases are TGTGCTAGTGATGTCTTGAACACTGAAGCTTTCTTT. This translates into CASDVLNTEAFF.

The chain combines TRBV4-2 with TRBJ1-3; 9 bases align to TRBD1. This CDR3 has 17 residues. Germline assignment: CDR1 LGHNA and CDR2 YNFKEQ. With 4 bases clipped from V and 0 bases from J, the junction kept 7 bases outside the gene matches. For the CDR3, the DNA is TGTGCCAGCAGCCCCGTACAGGGGGCTCCCTCTGGAAACACCATATATTTT. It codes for CASSPVQGAPSGNTIYF.

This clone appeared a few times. The CDR3 loop reads CASSSPTAHNSPLHF. CDR3 sequence (DNA): TGTGCCAGCAGCTCACCGACAGCTCATAATTCACCCCTCCACTTT. The chain joins TRBV5-4 to TRBJ1-6; weak D call: TRBD1 (5 bases). Trimming left V 3 bases short and J 5 bases short, with 12 bases between. This CDR3 spans 15 amino acids. The germline V gene has CDR1 SGHNT and CDR2 YYREEE (reference sequence).

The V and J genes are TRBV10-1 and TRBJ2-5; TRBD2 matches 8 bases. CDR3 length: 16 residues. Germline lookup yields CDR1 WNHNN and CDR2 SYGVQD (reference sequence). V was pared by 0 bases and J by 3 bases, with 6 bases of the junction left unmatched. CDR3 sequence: CASSESTLAGKETQYF. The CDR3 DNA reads TGCGCCAGCAGTGAGTCGACGCTAGCGGGTAAAGAGACCCAGTACTTC.

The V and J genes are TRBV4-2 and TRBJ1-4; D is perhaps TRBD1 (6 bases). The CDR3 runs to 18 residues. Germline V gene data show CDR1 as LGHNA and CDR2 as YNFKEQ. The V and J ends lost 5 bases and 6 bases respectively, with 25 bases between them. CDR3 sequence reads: CASSSPRDKAGQDEKLFF. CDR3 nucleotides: TGTGCCAGCAGCTCCCCCCGGGACAAGGCGGGCCAGGATGAAAAACTGTTTTTT.

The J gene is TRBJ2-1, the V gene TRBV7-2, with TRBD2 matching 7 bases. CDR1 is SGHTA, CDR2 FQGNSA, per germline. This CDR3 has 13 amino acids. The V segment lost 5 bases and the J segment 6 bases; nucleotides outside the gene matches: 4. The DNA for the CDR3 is TGTGCCAGCAGCCAAGGGAGGGGCAATGAGCAGTTCTTC. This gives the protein CASSQGRGNEQFF.

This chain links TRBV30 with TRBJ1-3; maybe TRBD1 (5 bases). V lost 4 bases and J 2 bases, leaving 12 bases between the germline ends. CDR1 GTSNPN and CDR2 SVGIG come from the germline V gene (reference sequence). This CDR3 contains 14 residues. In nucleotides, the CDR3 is TGTGCCTGGAAGTTTGCAGGGACTGGAAACACCATATATTTT. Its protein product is CAWKFAGTGNTIYF. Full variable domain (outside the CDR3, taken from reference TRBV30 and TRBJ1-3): SQTIHQWPATLVQPVGSPLSLECTVEGTSNPNLYWYRQAAGRGLQLLFYSVGIGQISSEVPQNLSASRPQDRQFILSSKKLLLSDSGFYLCAWKFAGTGNTIYFGEGSWLTVV.

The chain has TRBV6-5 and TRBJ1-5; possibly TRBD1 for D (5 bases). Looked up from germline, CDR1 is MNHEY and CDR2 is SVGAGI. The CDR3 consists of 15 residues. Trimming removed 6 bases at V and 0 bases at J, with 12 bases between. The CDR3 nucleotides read TGTGCCAGCAGCCCCCCAACAGGTAGCAATCAGCCCCAGCATTTT. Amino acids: CASSPPTGSNQPQHF.

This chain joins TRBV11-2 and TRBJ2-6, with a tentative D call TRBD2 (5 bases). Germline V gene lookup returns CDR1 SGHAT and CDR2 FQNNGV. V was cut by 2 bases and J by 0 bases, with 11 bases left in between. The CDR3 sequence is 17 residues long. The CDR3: CASSLLEVRSGANVLTF. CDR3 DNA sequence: TGTGCCAGCAGCTTATTGGAGGTTCGCTCTGGGGCCAACGTCCTGACTTTC.

The CDR3 DNA follows: TGCGCCAGCAGTATCGGGGGATCCTACTATGGCTACACCTTC. Translation: CASSIGGSYYGYTF. V is TRBV5-1 and J is TRBJ1-2; maybe TRBD1 (5 bases). There are 14 residues in the CDR3. V was pared by 5 bases and J by 3 bases, with 14 bases between. Germline values: CDR1 SGHRS, CDR2 YFSETQ.

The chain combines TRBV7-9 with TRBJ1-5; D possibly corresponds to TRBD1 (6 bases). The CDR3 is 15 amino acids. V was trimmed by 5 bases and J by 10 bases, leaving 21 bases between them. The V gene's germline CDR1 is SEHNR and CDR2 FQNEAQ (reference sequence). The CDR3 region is CASSPLNLQGSPQHF. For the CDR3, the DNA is TGTGCCAGCAGCCCGCTCAACCTACAGGGATCCCCCCAGCATTTT. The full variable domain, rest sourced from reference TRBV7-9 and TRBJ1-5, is DTGVSQNPRHKITKRGQNVTFRCDPISEHNRLYWYRQTLGQGPEFLTYFQNEAQLEKSRLLSDRFSAERPKGSFSTLEIQRTEQGDSAMYLCASSPLNLQGSPQHFGDGTRLSIL.